A single sample is the source of the 27 T cell receptor beta chains below, sequenced in a study of blood T cell repertoires in COVID-19. The repertoire was sequenced with immunoSEQ multiplex PCR; TCRdb's copy has only in-frame clones and lacks some. This sample yields some 120,000 clones, of which almost 90% are seen a single time; 0.7% to 0.9% belongs to the top ten. Input material: peripheral blood. All receptors derive from a woman aged 45-60 years with active or convalescent COVID-19.

The chain employs TRBV28 and TRBJ2-1; TRBD1 might be the D (5 bases). With 7 bases removed from V and 1 base from J, the gap between germline ends came to 14 bases. The germline CDR1 and CDR2 sequences are MDHEN and SYDVKM. This CDR3 is 15 amino acids long. In DNA, the CDR3 is TGTGCCAGCATCCCGACAGTTTTGTCCTACAATGAGCAGTTCTTC. Amino acids: CASIPTVLSYNEQFF.

This clone appeared a single time. The chain couples TRBV18 to TRBJ1-2; 10 bases agree with TRBD1. The junction had 5 bases not matched to a gene; V was cut back by 5 bases and J by 8 bases. The CDR3 extends over 13 amino acids. The germline CDR1 and CDR2 sequences are KGHSH and LQKENI. The CDR3 sequence: CASSRQGAPGYTF. The CDR3 DNA reads as TGTGCCAGCTCAAGACAGGGGGCGCCGGGCTACACCTTC.

The CDR3 here is CASENRLAGSYGELFF. The CDR3 nucleotides read TGTGCCAGCGAAAACCGACTAGCGGGATCTTACGGGGAGCTGTTTTTT. V is TRBV10-3 and J is TRBJ2-2; 11 bases are shared with TRBD2. Germline CDR1 is ENHRY and CDR2 is SYGVKD. Germline trimming cut 10 bases from V and 7 bases from J; bases unmatched to any gene: 14. This CDR3 has 16 amino acids.

The chain recombines TRBV5-1 with TRBJ2-7; perhaps TRBD1 as D (5 bases). Germline V gives CDR1 SGHRS, CDR2 YFSETQ. The germline V and J ends were trimmed by 0 bases and 5 bases, with 12 bases remaining between them. The CDR3 consists of 14 residues. The CDR3 here is CASSLGGAIHEQYF. CDR3 in DNA: TGCGCCAGCAGCTTGGGTGGGGCTATCCACGAGCAGTACTTC.

This chain links TRBV7-3 with TRBJ2-3, with 7 nucleotides matching TRBD2. There are 17 residues in the CDR3. The ends lost 5 bases at V and 3 bases at J; junction bases unmatched: 14. Germline CDR1 is SGHTA and CDR2 is FQGTGA. The CDR3 protein is CASSQLPTSYRTDTQYF. Here the CDR3 DNA reads TGTGCCAGCAGCCAACTCCCGACTAGCTATAGGACAGATACGCAGTATTTT.

V and J are TRBV12-1 and TRBJ2-7; the DNA was not used to check the table's D call, TRBD1. TRBV12-1 is assigned pseudogene status. This CDR3 has 15 amino acids. For the CDR3, the DNA is TGTGCCAGCAGAGACGACAGGGGGAGCTCCTACGAGCAGTACTTC. Its protein product is CASRDDRGSSYEQYF.

The chain employs TRBV7-9 and TRBJ1-2, with D possibly TRBD1 on 6 matching bases. Germline CDR1 is SEHNR and CDR2 is FQNEAQ (reference sequence). V dropped 10 bases and J dropped 5 bases, with 23 bases sitting between them. This CDR3 has 15 residues. CDR3 residues: CATSPGQQRVYGYTF. The CDR3 DNA reads TGTGCCACCTCGCCGGGACAACAACGTGTGTATGGCTACACCTTC.

The J gene is TRBJ1-4, the V gene TRBV7-2; D not resolved. The CDR3 runs 13 residues. Trimming took 6 bases from V and 8 from J, leaving 13 bases between them. CDR1 and CDR2 (germline): SGHTA, FQGNSA. The CDR3 reads CASRNEVREKLFF. The CDR3 DNA follows: TGTGCCAGCAGGAATGAAGTCCGGGAAAAACTGTTTTTT.

This chain joins TRBV24-1 and TRBJ2-5, with 7 bases fitting TRBD1. Trimming cost V 2 bases and J 3 bases; bases outside gene matches: 2. The CDR3 totals 14 residues. Germline loops: CDR1 KGHDR, CDR2 SFDVKD. CDR3 in amino acids: CATSDWDRKETQYF. CDR3 DNA sequence: TGTGCCACCAGTGATTGGGACAGAAAAGAGACCCAGTACTTC.

The chain employs TRBV5-1 and TRBJ1-1; 7 bases are shared with TRBD1. The CDR3 covers 15 residues. V gave up 3 bases and J gave up 0 bases; unmatched junction bases: 5. Germline loops: CDR1 SGHRS, CDR2 YFSETQ. The DNA of the CDR3 is TGCGCCAGCAGCTCCACCGGGACAGTGAACACTGAAGCTTTCTTT. Translation: CASSSTGTVNTEAFF.

V usage is TRBV7-9 and J usage is TRBJ1-1; no clear D. Trimming cost V 0 bases and J 6 bases, with 8 bases left between them. Germline V gives CDR1 SEHNR, CDR2 FQNEAQ (reference sequence). This CDR3 has 13 residues. The CDR3 here is CASSLANEAEAFF. The CDR3 DNA follows: TGTGCCAGCAGCTTAGCCAATGAGGCTGAAGCTTTCTTT.

This clone has a handful of counts. V is TRBV7-9 and J is TRBJ2-1; no clear D. V dropped 0 bases and J dropped 5 bases, with 14 bases sitting between them. The germline gives CDR1 SEHNR, CDR2 FQNEAQ (reference sequence). This CDR3 contains 16 residues. CDR3 nucleotides: TGTGCCAGCAGCTTAGCCAACCAGGCTCTCAACAATGAGCAGTTCTTC. Translated: CASSLANQALNNEQFF.

The J gene is TRBJ2-7, the V gene TRBV7-8, with D possibly TRBD1 on 5 matching bases. This CDR3 spans 13 amino acids. Trimming stripped 3 bases from V and 2 bases from J, with 8 bases between. Germline CDR1 SGHVS, CDR2 FQNEAQ. CDR3 bases: TGTGCCAGCAGCTTTGACAGACCCTACGAGCAGTACTTC. Its protein product is CASSFDRPYEQYF.

The V gene is TRBV4-3, the J gene TRBJ2-7, with D possibly being TRBD1 (5 bases). The V gene lost 0 bases and the J gene lost 4 bases, with 13 bases spanning the gap. The CDR3 contains 15 residues. CDR1 and CDR2 from the germline V gene are LGHNA and YSLEER. The CDR3 nucleotides read TGCGCCAGCAGCCAAGACCCCCAGGCAGGGTACGAGCAGTACTTC. Translation gives CASSQDPQAGYEQYF.

This clone was seen a single time. The V and J genes are TRBV30 and TRBJ1-6; maybe TRBD1 (6 bases). The CDR3 has 13 amino acids. The V gene lost 3 bases and the J gene lost 7 bases, with 10 bases spanning the gap. CDR1 is GTSNPN, CDR2 SVGIG, per germline (reference sequence). The CDR3 is CAWRGGPNSPLHF. DNA for the CDR3: TGTGCCTGGAGGGGGGGGCCCAATTCACCCCTCCACTTT.

V is TRBV5-1 and J is TRBJ2-7; 9 bases match TRBD2. This CDR3 is built from 16 residues. Per the germline V gene, CDR1 is SGHRS and CDR2 is YFSETQ. V trimming: 5 bases; J trimming: 0 bases; junction bases outside the gene matches: 9. In DNA form, the CDR3 reads TGCGCCAGCAGTGCCGGGACTAGCCTTGGCTCCTACGAGCAGTACTTC. It translates to CASSAGTSLGSYEQYF. Based on the CDR3 plus reference TRBV5-1 and TRBJ2-7, the full variable domain is KAGVTQTPRYLIKTRGQQVTLSCSPISGHRSVSWYQQTPGQGLQFLFEYFSETQRNKGNFPGRFSGRQFSNSRSEMNVSTLELGDSALYLCASSAGTSLGSYEQYFGPGTRLTVT.

The chain employs TRBV25-1 and TRBJ2-2; 9 bases agree with TRBD2. Trimming at V came to 5 bases and at J to 3 bases, leaving 7 bases not matched to a gene. Germline V gene data show CDR1 as MGHDK and CDR2 as SYGVNS. This CDR3 has 16 amino acids. The DNA of the CDR3 is TGTGCCAGCAGTTCCTTAGCGGGAGCGGACACCGGGGAGCTGTTTTTT. Its translation: CASSSLAGADTGELFF. Based on the CDR3 plus reference TRBV25-1 and TRBJ2-2, the full variable domain is EADIYQTPRYLVIGTGKKITLECSQTMGHDKMYWYQQDPGMELHLIHYSYGVNSTEKGDLSSESTVSRIRTEHFPLTLESARPSHTSQYLCASSSLAGADTGELFFGEGSRLTVL.

The rearrangement links TRBV11-2 to TRBJ2-3; 8 nucleotides line up with TRBD2. The CDR3 length is 14 residues. Unmatched junction bases numbered 9, after V lost 8 bases and J lost 5 bases. The V gene's germline CDR1 is SGHAT and CDR2 FQNNGV. The CDR3 region is CASLREGIGDTQYF. The DNA for the CDR3 is TGTGCCAGCCTACGGGAGGGCATAGGAGATACGCAGTATTTT.

The chain uses TRBV6-5 and TRBJ1-6, with 7 bases fitting TRBD1. CDR3 length: 14 residues. The germline CDR1 and CDR2 sequences are MNHEY and SVGAGI. Trimming cost V 5 bases and J 9 bases; bases outside gene matches: 7. CDR3 nucleotide sequence: TGTGCCAGCAGTAACAACAGGGGTGGTTCACCCCTCCACTTT. Encoded protein: CASSNNRGGSPLHF.

The chain carries TRBV12-3 or TRBV12-4 and TRBJ2-1, with 7 bases fitting TRBD1. The V gene end was trimmed by 6 bases and the J gene end by 10 bases; junction bases not matched to a gene: 6. This CDR3 spans 12 amino acids. The CDR3 DNA reads TGTGCCAGCAGCTCACAGGGGCGCGAGCAGTTCTTC. Translation: CASSSQGREQFF.

For the CDR3, the DNA is TGTGCCAGCTCACCAGACAGGGGACAAGAGACCCAGTACTTC. Translating it yields CASSPDRGQETQYF. This sequence joins TRBV18 and TRBJ2-5, with TRBD1 matching 8 bases. Germline V gene sequence: CDR1 KGHSH, CDR2 LQKENI. V lost 2 bases and J lost 2; bases outside the gene matches: 1. The CDR3 spans 14 residues. The variable domain in full, with the rest retrieved from reference TRBV18 and TRBJ2-5, is NAGVMQNPRHLVRRRGQEARLRCSPMKGHSHVYWYRQLPEEGLKFMVYLQKENIIDESGMPKERFSAEFPKEGPSILRIQQVVRGDSAAYFCASSPDRGQETQYFGPGTRLLVL.

The rearrangement joins TRBV6-5 to TRBJ1-2; unclear D gene. The germline gives CDR1 MNHEY, CDR2 SVGAGI. The CDR3 extends over 15 amino acids. Trimming stripped 0 bases from V and 5 bases from J, with 13 bases between. The CDR3 DNA reads as TGTGCCAGCAGTTACTCCTCGGTAACCCCTTATGGCTACACCTTC. Encoded protein: CASSYSSVTPYGYTF.

The chain is built from TRBV7-2 and TRBJ2-3; 8 positions agree with TRBD2. J gave up 5 bases and V 1 base, and 8 bases lay outside the gene matches. CDR3 length: 16 amino acids. Per germline, CDR1 SGHTA and CDR2 FQGNSA. CDR3 DNA sequence: TGTGCCAGCAGCTTAGTTCCGGGAGGGCGGGGAGATACGCAGTATTTT. Its protein is CASSLVPGGRGDTQYF.

This clone was counted a few times. V gene TRBV27 combines with J gene TRBJ1-6, with D perhaps TRBD1 (5 bases). The V gene lost 8 bases and the J gene lost 10 bases, with 12 bases spanning the gap. The CDR3 is made up of 12 amino acids. Germline V CDR1 and CDR2: MNHEY, SMNVEV (reference sequence). The CDR3 coding sequence is TGTGCCAGCTCCTCTGCAGGGTCACCCCTCCACTTT. It yields the protein CASSSAGSPLHF.

V usage is TRBV6-5 and J usage is TRBJ2-5, with TRBD2 as a possible D gene (5 bases). The germline V gene encodes CDR1 MNHEY and CDR2 SVGAGI. V was clipped by 10 bases and J by 5 bases, with 14 bases between them. CDR3 length equals 12 residues. The CDR3 nucleotides read TGTGCCACCTCAATGGAGGTGGAGACCCAGTACTTC. Amino acid sequence: CATSMEVETQYF.

The V gene is TRBV23-1, the J gene TRBJ1-1; perhaps TRBD1 as D (6 bases). TRBV23-1 is an ORF; its function is uncertain. With 2 bases removed from V and 4 bases from J, the gap between germline ends came to 17 bases. The CDR3 has 16 amino acids. CDR3 sequence: CASSQLSGRGSTEAFF. The CDR3 bases are TGCGCCAGCAGTCAACTCTCGGGCAGGGGAAGCACTGAAGCTTTCTTT.

By its share, this clone is medium-sized. The CDR3 reads CASSLFLSSYNEQFF. The CDR3 DNA reads TGTGCCAGCAGCTTATTCCTGAGCTCCTACAATGAGCAGTTCTTC. The chain recombines TRBV7-8 with TRBJ2-1; the D is unclear. The CDR3 is made up of 15 amino acids. Germline CDR1 and CDR2: SGHVS and FQNEAQ. Trimming removed 2 bases at V and 0 bases at J, with 8 bases between.